The 11 T cell receptor beta chains below come from one sample, sequenced in a study of cytomegalovirus exposure and HLA in healthy donors. Data came from immunoSEQ multiplex PCR; TCRdb stores just in-frame clones and leaves some out. This table holds 97,000 or so clones, less than 95% found once. Source material: PBMCs. The receptor source for this set is a woman aged 18-35 years in good health and CMV-seronegative.

The rearrangement links TRBV6-7 to TRBJ1-1; no firm D call. TRBV6-7 is noted as an ORF with a role that remains uncertain. V was trimmed by 4 bases and J by 2 bases, leaving 8 bases between them. The CDR3 extends over 13 amino acids. Here the CDR3 DNA reads TGTGCCAGCAGTTTCAGGTTTAACACTGAAGCTTTCTTT. This encodes CASSFRFNTEAFF.

The chain is built from TRBV7-2 and TRBJ2-1, with 11 bases fitting TRBD1. CDR1 SGHTA and CDR2 FQGNSA come from the germline V gene. This CDR3 contains 16 residues. V shed 5 bases, J shed 3 bases, and the junction held 6 bases outside the gene matches. The CDR3 spells CASSPGGTGGYNEQFF. The CDR3 nucleotides are TGTGCCAGCAGCCCGGGGGGGACAGGGGGCTACAATGAGCAGTTCTTC. The variable domain in full, with the rest retrieved from reference TRBV7-2 and TRBJ2-1, is GAGVSQSPSNKVTEKGKDVELRCDPISGHTALYWYRQSLGQGLEFLIYFQGNSAPDKSGLPSDRFSAERTGGSVSTLTIQRTQQEDSAVYLCASSPGGTGGYNEQFFGPGTRLTVL.

J is TRBJ1-2 and V is TRBV6-5, with a possible D match to TRBD1 (5 bases). The CDR3 totals 15 residues. The germline V and J ends were trimmed by 0 bases and 5 bases, with 13 bases remaining between them. Germline CDR1 and CDR2: MNHEY and SVGAGI. The CDR3 sequence: CASSYSTQGGYGYTF. CDR3 DNA: TGTGCCAGCAGTTACTCGACTCAGGGAGGGTATGGCTACACCTTC.

About this clone: Additional DNA sequences in this sample encode the identical CDR3. V and J are TRBV7-9 and TRBJ2-7; tentatively, D is TRBD1 (5 bases). This CDR3 spans 14 amino acids. Between the trimmed V and J ends, which lost 1 base and 1 base, there was a span of 8 bases. Per the germline V gene, CDR1 is SEHNR and CDR2 is FQNEAQ (reference sequence). CDR3 residues: CASSLGGISYEQYF. DNA of the CDR3: TGTGCCAGCAGCTTAGGGGGCATTTCCTACGAGCAGTACTTC.

The CDR3 is CASSSTRTASSYEQYF. In nucleotides, the CDR3 is TGTGCCAGCAGCTCAACACGGACAGCTAGCTCCTACGAGCAGTACTTC. The V and J genes are TRBV11-2 and TRBJ2-7, with D perhaps TRBD1 (6 bases). Deletions cut 4 bases from V and 0 bases from J, with 16 bases between. The CDR3 consists of 16 residues. The V gene's germline CDR1 is SGHAT and CDR2 FQNNGV.

CDR3 in amino acids: CASSLGGLTSLNEKLFF. The CDR3 coding sequence is TGTGCCAGCAGCTTGGGGGGTCTAACCTCCCTAAATGAAAAACTGTTTTTT. V is TRBV13 and J is TRBJ1-4, with D perhaps TRBD1 (5 bases). V dropped 3 bases and J dropped 5 bases, with 19 bases sitting between them. This CDR3 has 17 residues. The germline V gene encodes CDR1 PRHDT and CDR2 FYEKMQ (reference sequence).

V is TRBV5-1 and J is TRBJ2-1; perhaps TRBD1 as D (5 bases). V was clipped by 3 bases and J by 3 bases, with 19 bases between them. This CDR3 has 17 residues. Germline V CDR1 and CDR2: SGHRS, YFSETQ. The chain's CDR3 is CASSSGVGQFLYNEQFF. The CDR3 bases are TGCGCCAGCAGCTCCGGTGTGGGGCAGTTCCTCTACAATGAGCAGTTCTTC.

The rearrangement links TRBV5-4 to TRBJ2-7, with D maybe TRBD2 (5 bases). This CDR3 is 12 amino acids long. The V end lost 2 bases, the J end lost 3 bases, and 6 bases lay between the germline ends. Germline V gene sequence: CDR1 SGHNT, CDR2 YYREEE (reference sequence). The CDR3 protein is CASSLEGYEQYF. The CDR3 DNA follows: TGTGCCAGCAGCTTAGAGGGCTACGAGCAGTACTTC.

This chain uses TRBV27 with TRBJ1-2, with D hard to call. V lost 3 bases and J lost 0, with 14 bases in between. Germline V lookup: CDR1 MNHEY, CDR2 SMNVEV (reference sequence). The CDR3 extends over 16 amino acids. CDR3 region: CASSFGWQATNYGYTF. CDR3 DNA: TGTGCCAGCAGTTTTGGATGGCAGGCCACTAACTATGGCTACACCTTC.

This clone was counted a single time. This chain connects TRBV27 to TRBJ2-1, with 12 positions matching TRBD2. The CDR3 runs to 14 residues. The V gene end was trimmed by 5 bases and the J gene end by 10 bases; junction bases not matched to a gene: 6. The germline CDR1 and CDR2 sequences are MNHEY and SMNVEV (reference sequence). The CDR3 DNA reads TGTGCCAGCAGTGCTAGCGGGGGGGCAGGGGAGCAGTTCTTC. Translated, it gives CASSASGGAGEQFF.

V gene TRBV18 combines with J gene TRBJ2-3; 8 bases match TRBD2. CDR1 and CDR2 (germline): KGHSH, LQKENI. The V gene end was trimmed by 3 bases and the J gene end by 3 bases; junction bases not matched to a gene: 2. This CDR3 region has 14 residues. The DNA for the CDR3 is TGTGCCAGCTCACCGGGACTAGGGACAGATACGCAGTATTTT. This gives the protein CASSPGLGTDTQYF.